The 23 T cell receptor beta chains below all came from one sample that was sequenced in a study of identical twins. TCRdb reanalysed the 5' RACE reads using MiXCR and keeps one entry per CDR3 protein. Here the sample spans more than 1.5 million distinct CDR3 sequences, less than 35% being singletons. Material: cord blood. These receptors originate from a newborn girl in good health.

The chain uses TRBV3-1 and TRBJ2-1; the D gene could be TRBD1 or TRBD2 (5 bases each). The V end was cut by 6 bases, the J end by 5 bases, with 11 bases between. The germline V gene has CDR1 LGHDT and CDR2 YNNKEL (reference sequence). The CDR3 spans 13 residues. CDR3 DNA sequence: TGTGCCAGCAGACTCCGGGGCGACAATGAGCAGTTCTTC. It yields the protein CASRLRGDNEQFF.

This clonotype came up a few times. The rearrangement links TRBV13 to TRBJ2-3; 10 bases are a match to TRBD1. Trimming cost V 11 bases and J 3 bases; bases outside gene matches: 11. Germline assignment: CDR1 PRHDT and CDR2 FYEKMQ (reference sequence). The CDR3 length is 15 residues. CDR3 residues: CAYKDRGKETDTQYF. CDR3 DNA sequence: TGTGCCTACAAGGACAGGGGGAAGGAGACAGATACGCAGTATTTT. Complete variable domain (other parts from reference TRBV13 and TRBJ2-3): AAGVIQSPRHLIKEKRETATLKCYPIPRHDTVYWYQQGPGQDPQFLISFYEKMQSDKGSIPDRFSAQQFSDYHSELNMSSLELGDSALYFCAYKDRGKETDTQYFGPGTRLTVL.

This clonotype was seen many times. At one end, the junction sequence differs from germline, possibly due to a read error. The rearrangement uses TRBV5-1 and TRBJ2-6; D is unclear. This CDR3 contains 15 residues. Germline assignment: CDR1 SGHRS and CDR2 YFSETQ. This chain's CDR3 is CASSYPSSGANVLTF. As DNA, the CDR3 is TGTGCCAGCAGTTACCCTAGCTCTGGGGCCAACGTCCTGACTTTC.

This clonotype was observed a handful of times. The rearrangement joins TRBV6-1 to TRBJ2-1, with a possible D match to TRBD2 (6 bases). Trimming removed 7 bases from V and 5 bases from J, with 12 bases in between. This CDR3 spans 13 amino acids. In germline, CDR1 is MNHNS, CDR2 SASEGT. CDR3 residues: CASNDGGNNEQFF. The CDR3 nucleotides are TGTGCCAGCAACGATGGGGGGAACAATGAGCAGTTCTTC.

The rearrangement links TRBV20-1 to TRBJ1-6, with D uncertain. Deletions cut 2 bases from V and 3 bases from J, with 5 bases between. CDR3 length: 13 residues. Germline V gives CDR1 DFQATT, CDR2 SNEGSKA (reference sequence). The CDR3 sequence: CSARTYYNSPLHF. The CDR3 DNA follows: TGCAGTGCTAGAACGTACTATAATTCACCCCTCCACTTT.

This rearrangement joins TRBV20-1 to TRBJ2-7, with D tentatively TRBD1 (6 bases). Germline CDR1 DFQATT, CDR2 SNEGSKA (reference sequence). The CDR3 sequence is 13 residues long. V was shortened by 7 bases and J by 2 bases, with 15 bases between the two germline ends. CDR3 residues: CSVWGPSTYEQYF. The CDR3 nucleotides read TGCAGTGTTTGGGGGCCGTCTACCTACGAGCAGTACTTC.

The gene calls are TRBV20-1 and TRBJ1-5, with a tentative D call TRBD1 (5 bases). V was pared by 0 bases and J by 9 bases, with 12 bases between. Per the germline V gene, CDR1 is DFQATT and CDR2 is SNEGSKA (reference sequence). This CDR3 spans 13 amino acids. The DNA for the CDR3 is TGCAGTGCTAGAGACAGGGAGGGTCGGCCCCAGCATTTT. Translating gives CSARDREGRPQHF.

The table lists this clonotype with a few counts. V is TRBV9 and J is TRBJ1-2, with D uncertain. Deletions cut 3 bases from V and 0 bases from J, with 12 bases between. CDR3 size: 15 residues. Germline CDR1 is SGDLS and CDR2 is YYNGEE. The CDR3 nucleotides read TGTGCCAGCAGCGCAGGTCTGGGTGCTAACTATGGCTACACCTTC. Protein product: CASSAGLGANYGYTF.

The CDR3 sequence: CASSVGLSGLPYEQYF. The CDR3 DNA is TGTGCCAGCAGCGTAGGACTATCGGGACTCCCCTACGAGCAGTACTTC. The V gene is TRBV9, the J gene TRBJ2-7; tentatively, D is TRBD2 (6 bases). CDR1 is SGDLS and CDR2 is YYNGEE in the germline V gene. V was pared by 0 bases and J by 2 bases, with 15 bases between. CDR3 length: 16 amino acids.

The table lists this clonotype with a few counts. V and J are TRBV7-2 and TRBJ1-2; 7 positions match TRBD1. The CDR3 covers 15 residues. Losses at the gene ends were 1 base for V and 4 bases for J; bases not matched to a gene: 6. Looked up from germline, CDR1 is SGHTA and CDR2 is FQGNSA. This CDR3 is CASSLGGAGGYGYTF. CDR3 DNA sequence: TGTGCCAGCAGCTTAGGAGGTGCAGGGGGCTATGGCTACACCTTC.

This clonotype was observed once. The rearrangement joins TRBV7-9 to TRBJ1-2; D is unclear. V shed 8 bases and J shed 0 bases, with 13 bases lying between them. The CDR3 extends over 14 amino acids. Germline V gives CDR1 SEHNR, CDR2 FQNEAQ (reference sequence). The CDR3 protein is CASLEGYPNYGYTF. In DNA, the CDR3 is TGTGCCAGCTTAGAGGGCTACCCTAACTATGGCTACACCTTC.

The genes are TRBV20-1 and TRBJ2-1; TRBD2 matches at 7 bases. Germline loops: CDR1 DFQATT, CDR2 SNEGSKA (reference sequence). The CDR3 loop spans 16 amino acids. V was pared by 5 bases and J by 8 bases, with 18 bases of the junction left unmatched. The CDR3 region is CSARRSGNPPVHEQFF. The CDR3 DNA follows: TGCAGTGCTCGCAGAAGCGGGAACCCACCGGTCCATGAGCAGTTCTTC.

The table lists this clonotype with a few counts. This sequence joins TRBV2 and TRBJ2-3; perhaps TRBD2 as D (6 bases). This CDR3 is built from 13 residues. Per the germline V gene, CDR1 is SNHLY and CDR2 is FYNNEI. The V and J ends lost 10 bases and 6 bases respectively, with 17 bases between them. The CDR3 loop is CANPGLPADTQYF. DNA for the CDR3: TGTGCCAACCCGGGACTCCCGGCGGATACGCAGTATTTT.

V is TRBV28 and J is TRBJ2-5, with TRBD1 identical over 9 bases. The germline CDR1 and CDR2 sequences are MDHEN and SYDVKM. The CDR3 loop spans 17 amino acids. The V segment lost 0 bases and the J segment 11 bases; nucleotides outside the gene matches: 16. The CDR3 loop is CASSLWGPGQGLNEQYF. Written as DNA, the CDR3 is TGTGCCAGCAGTTTATGGGGCCCCGGACAGGGGCTAAATGAGCAGTACTTC.

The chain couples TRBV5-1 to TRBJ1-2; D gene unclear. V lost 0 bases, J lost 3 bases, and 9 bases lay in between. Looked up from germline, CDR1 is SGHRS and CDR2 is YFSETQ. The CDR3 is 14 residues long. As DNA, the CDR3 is TGCGCCAGCAGCTTGGGGCAGGAGGACTATGGCTACACCTTC. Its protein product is CASSLGQEDYGYTF.

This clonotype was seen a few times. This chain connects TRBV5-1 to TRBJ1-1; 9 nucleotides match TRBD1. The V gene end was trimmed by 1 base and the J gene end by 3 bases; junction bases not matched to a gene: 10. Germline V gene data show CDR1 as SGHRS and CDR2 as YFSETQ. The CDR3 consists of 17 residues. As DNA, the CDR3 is TGCGCCAGCAGCTTGCGGGGCGAAACAGGGGGCTACACTGAAGCTTTCTTT. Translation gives CASSLRGETGGYTEAFF.

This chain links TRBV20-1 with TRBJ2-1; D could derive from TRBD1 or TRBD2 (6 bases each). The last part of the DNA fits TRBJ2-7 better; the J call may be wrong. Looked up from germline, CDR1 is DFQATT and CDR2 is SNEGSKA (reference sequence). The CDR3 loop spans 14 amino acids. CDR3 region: CSARRGAGYNEQYF. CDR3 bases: TGCAGTGCTAGGAGGGGGGCAGGCTACAATGAGCAGTACTTC.

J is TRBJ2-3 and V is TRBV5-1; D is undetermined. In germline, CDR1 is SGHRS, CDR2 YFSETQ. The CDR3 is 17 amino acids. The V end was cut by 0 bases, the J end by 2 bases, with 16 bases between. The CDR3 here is CASSLGNYRPDTDTQYF. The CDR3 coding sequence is TGCGCCAGCAGCTTGGGCAACTACCGCCCTGACACAGATACGCAGTATTTT.

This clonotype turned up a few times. CDR3 coding DNA: TGTGCCAGCAGTTTCGGGGGCGGGACCTTCTACAATGAGCAGTTCTTC. This codes for CASSFGGGTFYNEQFF. The V gene is TRBV28, the J gene TRBJ2-1; D possibly matches TRBD1 or TRBD2 (6 bases each). This CDR3 comprises 16 residues. The germline V and J ends were trimmed by 3 bases and 3 bases, with 15 bases remaining between them. Germline V gene sequence: CDR1 MDHEN, CDR2 SYDVKM.

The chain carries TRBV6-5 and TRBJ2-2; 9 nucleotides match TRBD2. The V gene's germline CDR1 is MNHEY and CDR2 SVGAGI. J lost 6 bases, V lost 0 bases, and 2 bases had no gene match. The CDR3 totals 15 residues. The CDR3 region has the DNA TGTGCCAGCAGTTACTCTAGCGGGAGACCCGGGGAGCTGTTTTTT. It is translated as CASSYSSGRPGELFF.

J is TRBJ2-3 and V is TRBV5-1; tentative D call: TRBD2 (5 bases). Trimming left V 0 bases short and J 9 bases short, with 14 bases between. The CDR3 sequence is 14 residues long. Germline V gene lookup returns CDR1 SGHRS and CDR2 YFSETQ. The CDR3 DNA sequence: TGCGCCAGCAGCTTGGGGGAGAGGAAAGGGACGCAGTATTTT. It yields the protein CASSLGERKGTQYF.

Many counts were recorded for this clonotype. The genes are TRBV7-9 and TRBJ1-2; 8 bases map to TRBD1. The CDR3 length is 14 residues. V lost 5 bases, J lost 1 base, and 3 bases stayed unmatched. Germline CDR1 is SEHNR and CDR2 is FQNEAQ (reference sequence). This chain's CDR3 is CASSETGVNYGYTF. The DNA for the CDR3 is TGTGCCAGCAGCGAGACAGGGGTTAACTATGGCTACACCTTC.

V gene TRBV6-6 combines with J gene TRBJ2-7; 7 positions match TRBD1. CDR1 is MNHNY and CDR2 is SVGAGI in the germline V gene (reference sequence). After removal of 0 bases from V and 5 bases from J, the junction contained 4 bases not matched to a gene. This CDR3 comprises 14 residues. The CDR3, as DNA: TGTGCCAGCAGTTACTCAGACAGGGCCCACGAGCAGTACTTC. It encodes CASSYSDRAHEQYF.